One sample yielded the 8 T cell receptor beta chains listed below, sequenced in a study of control samples from healthy donors and cancer patients. The repertoire was sequenced with immunoSEQ multiplex PCR; TCRdb's copy has only in-frame clones and lacks some. The sample lists about 98,000 clones, approximately 81% occurring once. The sequenced sample consisted of blood. Receptors were obtained from a woman in her twenties or thirties in good health.

The chain carries TRBV6-4 and TRBJ2-3; D uncertain. Germline lookup yields CDR1 MRHNA and CDR2 SNTAGT. The CDR3 spans 15 residues. With 3 bases removed from V and 6 bases from J, the gap between germline ends came to 16 bases. The CDR3 loop reads CASSENGLVDDTQYF. CDR3 nucleotides: TGTGCCAGCAGTGAGAATGGGCTAGTTGACGATACGCAGTATTTT.

CDR3 sequence: CASSISGGEGNRQFF. Written as DNA, the CDR3 is TGTGCCAGCAGCATTAGCGGGGGGGAAGGCAATCGGCAGTTCTTC. The chain combines TRBV9 with TRBJ2-1; 11 nucleotides agree with TRBD2. Germline lookup yields CDR1 SGDLS and CDR2 YYNGEE. V lost 4 bases, J lost 12 bases, and 12 bases stayed unmatched. This CDR3 has 15 residues.

The chain has TRBV7-2 and TRBJ2-5; no firm D call. Germline CDR1 SGHTA, CDR2 FQGNSA. The V gene lost 5 bases and the J gene lost 1 base, with 8 bases spanning the gap. The CDR3 totals 13 residues. CDR3 bases: TGTGCCAGCAGCCGCCGGGTCCAAGAGACCCAGTACTTC. Its translation is CASSRRVQETQYF.

J is TRBJ2-7 and V is TRBV11-2, with 7 nucleotides matching TRBD1. This CDR3 is 18 amino acids long. The junction had 16 bases not matched to a gene; V was cut back by 5 bases and J by 0 bases. CDR1 is SGHAT and CDR2 is FQNNGV in the germline V gene. The CDR3 region has the DNA TGTGCCAGCAGCAAGACGACAGGGTCGGGAATGGGCTCCTACGAGCAGTACTTC. Amino acid sequence: CASSKTTGSGMGSYEQYF. Full variable domain (outside the CDR3, taken from reference TRBV11-2 and TRBJ2-7): EAGVAQSPRYKIIEKRQSVAFWCNPISGHATLYWYQQILGQGPKLLIQFQNNGVVDDSQLPKDRFSAERLKGVDSTLKIQPAKLEDSAVYLCASSKTTGSGMGSYEQYFGPGTRLTVT.

In its sample, this clone was seen once. The chain is built from TRBV9 and TRBJ2-5; weak D call: TRBD2 (6 bases). Germline V gene lookup returns CDR1 SGDLS and CDR2 YYNGEE. Trimming shortened V by 0 bases and J by 7 bases, and 10 bases separated the two germline ends. The CDR3 length is 13 residues. CDR3 protein: CASSVGYGGTQYF. In DNA form, the CDR3 reads TGTGCCAGCAGCGTAGGGTACGGGGGGACCCAGTACTTC.

This clone was detected a few times. The J gene is TRBJ2-3, the V gene TRBV5-4; tentatively, D is TRBD2 (5 bases). Trimming stripped 0 bases from V and 1 base from J, with 9 bases between. Germline CDR1 SGHNT, CDR2 YYREEE (reference sequence). The CDR3 has 15 amino acids. In nucleotides, the CDR3 is TGTGCCAGCAGCTTGGATGTGGGAGGCACAGATACGCAGTATTTT. Translation: CASSLDVGGTDTQYF.

V is TRBV30 and J is TRBJ1-2, with no clear D. With 6 bases removed from V and 2 bases from J, the gap between germline ends came to 10 bases. Germline V gene data show CDR1 as GTSNPN and CDR2 as SVGIG (reference sequence). CDR3 size: 12 residues. In DNA form, the CDR3 reads TGTGCCTGTACAGTGACAAACTATGGCTACACCTTC. Its translation is CACTVTNYGYTF.

Only a few counts were recorded for this clone. The CDR3 DNA sequence: TGCGCCAGCAGCTTGGAAGAGATCCCTGAAGCTTTCTTT. It specifies CASSLEEIPEAFF. The chain is built from TRBV5-1 and TRBJ1-1; D is unresolved. With 0 bases removed from V and 6 bases from J, the gap between germline ends came to 9 bases. In germline, CDR1 is SGHRS, CDR2 YFSETQ. The CDR3 loop spans 13 amino acids.